The subject of this entry is one T cell receptor beta chain. Its specificity is not known. The ends were cut back, 4 bases at V and 5 bases at J, with 14 bases in the middle. The CDR3 has 14 residues. Germline CDR1 reads SEHNR; CDR2 reads FQNEAQ (reference sequence). The TCR beta cDNA libraries carried unique molecular identifiers. TCRdb itself ran the PCR reads through MiXCR, one entry per CDR3 protein. This sample yields approximately 400,000 distinct CDR3 sequences, of which about a third are seen a single time; 10% to 15% belongs to the top ten. This sample stems from a study of post-analysis software for immune sequencing data. Looking at the study overall: Disease trajectories encompassed relapsing-remitting, secondary progressive and progressive-relapsing multiple sclerosis. Study observations and caveats: Included in a set of roughly five TRBV segments more frequent in patients than controls were TRBV5-6, TRBV5-1 and TRBV20-1.

This TCR was recovered from a girl under 18 with multiple sclerosis. The J gene is TRBJ2-5, the V gene TRBV7-9; D could derive from TRBD1 or TRBD2 (5 bases each). The sample was blood. CDR3 DNA sequence: TGTGCCAGCAGCTCCTCGAGATGGGGGGAGACCCAGTACTTC. It specifies CASSSSRWGETQYF.